This T cell receptor beta chain was sequenced during a study of molecular identifiers for immune sequencing clone quantification. Study results and limitations: Jurkat TCR RNA spiked in from one cell could reportedly be detected among some 1 million naive cells.

Between roughly 19,000 and 1,100,000 sorted cells, with 10%, 30% or 50% RNA, yielded naive CD8 libraries. Naive CD8 T cells were sorted as CD8+CD4-CCR7+CD45RA+. Notes on this clonotype: Its matching antigen is unknown.

Generation of bulk TCR libraries relied on previously described methods and listed TCR primers. TCRdb re-derived calls from the PCR reads in MiXCR, one entry per CDR3 protein. The sample has about 510,000 distinct CDR3 sequences; 25% are singletons. The TCR comes from a human donor in good health. Some libraries in this study had Jurkat cell RNA spiked in. The sample consisted of naive CD8+ T cells from blood, with Jurkat cell RNA spiked in. Subset in this sample: FACS-sorted CD8+CD4-CCR7+CD45RA+ naive T cells.

The CDR3 DNA is TGTGCCAGTAGTATTGGAGGGTTCAGCAATCAGCCCCAGCATTTT. Protein product: CASSIGGFSNQPQHF. The gene calls are TRBV19 and TRBJ1-5; the D is unclear. There are 15 residues in the CDR3. The germline V and J ends were trimmed by 3 bases and 1 base, with 10 bases remaining between them. Germline CDR1 LNHDA, CDR2 SQIVND (reference sequence).